These T cell receptor beta chains were read from a single sample in a study of regulatory T cells in long-lasting Graves disease. TCRdb re-called the multiplex PCR reads with MiXCR, one entry per CDR3 protein. The table shows approximately 470,000 distinct CDR3 sequences, with under 25% occurring only once. This specimen consisted of peripheral blood mononuclear cells (PBMCs), obtained when the disease was refractory, from a patient treated with antithyroid drugs. The source is a female donor with Graves disease. The CDR3 runs from the conserved cysteine through the conserved F or W. A D gene is named only where the DNA matches it firmly. Size is omitted from some rows. Given values are once, few, many or a class for expanded clones.

d_call j_call v_call clone_size cdr3_aa cdr3_nt
. TRBJ1-4 TRBV20-1 many CSAQSGADNEKLFF TGCAGTGCCCAATCCGGGGCAGATAATGAAAAACTGTTTTTT
TRBD2 TRBJ2-2 TRBV13 . CASSSHSGRNTGELFF TGTGCCAGCAGTTCACATAGCGGGAGGAACACCGGGGAGCTGTTTTTT
. TRBJ1-1 TRBV6-1 many CASTAQKTEAFF TGTGCCAGCACAGCACAGAAAACTGAAGCTTTCTTT
. TRBJ2-1 TRBV12-3/TRBV12-4 . CASSTGTLSNEQFF TGTGCCAGCAGTACCGGGACTCTCTCCAATGAGCAGTTCTTC
. TRBJ2-1 TRBV20-1 few CSASMGGSYNEQFF TGCAGTGCCTCTATGGGGGGTTCCTACAATGAGCAGTTCTTC
TRBD1 TRBJ2-7 TRBV12-3/TRBV12-4 many CASSPSTGGSYEQYF TGTGCCAGCAGTCCCTCGACAGGGGGCTCCTACGAGCAGTACTTC
. TRBJ2-4 TRBV28 many CASSPPSRAKNIQYF TGTGCCAGCAGTCCCCCGTCCAGAGCCAAAAACATTCAGTACTTC
. TRBJ1-2 TRBV27 many CASSLAGDGNYGYTF TGTGCCAGCAGTTTAGCAGGGGATGGCAACTATGGCTACACCTTC
. TRBJ2-7 TRBV7-9 . CASSEPGLPDYEQYF TGTGCCAGCAGCGAGCCGGGACTGCCTGACTACGAGCAGTACTTC
TRBD1 TRBJ2-7 TRBV28 many CASSSYPLLLGQGSSYEQYF TGTGCCAGCAGTTCCTATCCTTTACTCCTCGGACAGGGGAGCTCCTACGAGCAGTACTTC
. TRBJ2-3 TRBV2 many CASSETVRQYF TGTGCCAGCAGTGAAACTGTACGGCAGTATTTT
. TRBJ1-2 TRBV29-1 . CSVEEEGGYGYTF TGCAGCGTTGAAGAGGAGGGAGGCTATGGCTACACCTTC
TRBD2 TRBJ2-7 TRBV11-2 many CASSVLGREAYEQYF TGTGCCAGCAGCGTTCTCGGGCGGGAGGCCTACGAGCAGTACTTC
. TRBJ1-1 TRBV10-3 many CATAEGGTEAFF TGTGCCACCGCGGAGGGGGGCACTGAAGCTTTCTTT
. TRBJ2-6 TRBV5-4 . CASSLVGLSGANVLTF TGTGCCAGCAGCTTGGTGGGCCTCTCTGGGGCCAACGTCCTGACTTTC
TRBD1 TRBJ1-1 TRBV7-9 . CASSIGTGGGLSTEAFF TGTGCCAGCAGCATCGGGACAGGGGGAGGTTTGAGCACTGAAGCTTTCTTT
. TRBJ2-5 TRBV28 many CASSLLGSGEETQYF TGTGCCAGCAGTTTATTAGGGTCAGGGGAAGAGACCCAGTACTTC
. TRBJ1-5 TRBV20-1 few CSASMGGDQPQHF TGCAGTGCTAGTATGGGAGGCGATCAGCCCCAGCATTTT
TRBD1 TRBJ1-5 TRBV20-1 . CSASFSTGLSQPQHF TGCAGTGCTAGCTTCTCGACAGGGTTGTCTCAGCCCCAGCATTTT
. TRBJ1-3 TRBV11-2 many CASSLDIRGPAIYF TGTGCCAGCAGCTTAGATATACGAGGCCCTGCCATATATTTT
. TRBJ1-6 TRBV28 many CASSRDSPLHF TGTGCCAGCAGCCGAGATTCACCCCTCCACTTT
. TRBJ2-2 TRBV18 few CASSPGDRSGELFF TGTGCCAGCTCACCAGGAGACAGGTCCGGGGAGCTGTTTTTT
. TRBJ2-5 TRBV27 few CASSTLGKETQYF TGTGCCAGCAGTACCCTGGGGAAAGAGACCCAGTACTTC
. TRBJ1-5 TRBV19 . CASSASGGDAQPQHF TGTGCCAGTAGTGCCTCCGGGGGAGATGCTCAGCCCCAGCATTTT
TRBD1 TRBJ2-7 TRBV24-1 many CATSDSGQAPYEQYF TGTGCCACCAGTGATTCGGGACAGGCCCCCTACGAGCAGTACTTC
. TRBJ2-6 TRBV6-5 many CASSYAIGANVLTF TGTGCCAGCAGTTACGCTATTGGGGCCAACGTCCTGACTTTC
. TRBJ1-1 TRBV5-6 few CASSLYLGNTEAFF TGTGCCAGCAGCTTGTATCTGGGGAACACTGAAGCTTTCTTT
. TRBJ1-6 TRBV12-3/TRBV12-4 few CASTLGGGNSPLHF TGTGCCAGCACCCTGGGGGGGGGGAATTCACCCCTCCACTTT
. TRBJ2-5 TRBV5-1 . CASSRLRQGGAETQYF TGCGCCAGCAGCCGACTCCGCCAGGGGGGCGCGGAGACCCAGTACTTC